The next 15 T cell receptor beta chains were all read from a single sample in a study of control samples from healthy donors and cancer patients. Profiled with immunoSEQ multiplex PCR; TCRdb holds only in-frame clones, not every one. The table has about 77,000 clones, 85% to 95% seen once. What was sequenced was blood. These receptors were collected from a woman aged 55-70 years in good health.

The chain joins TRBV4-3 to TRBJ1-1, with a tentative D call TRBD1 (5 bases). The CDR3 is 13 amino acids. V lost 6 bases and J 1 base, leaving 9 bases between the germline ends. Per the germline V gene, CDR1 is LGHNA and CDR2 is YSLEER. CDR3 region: CASRDTSNTEAFF. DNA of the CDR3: TGCGCCAGCAGGGACACTTCGAACACTGAAGCTTTCTTT.

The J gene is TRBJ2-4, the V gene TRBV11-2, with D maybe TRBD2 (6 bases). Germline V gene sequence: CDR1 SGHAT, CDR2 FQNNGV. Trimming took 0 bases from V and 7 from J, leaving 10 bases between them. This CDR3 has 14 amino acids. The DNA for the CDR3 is TGTGCCAGCAGCTTAGATTTTAGCGGTAACATTCAGTACTTC. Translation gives CASSLDFSGNIQYF.

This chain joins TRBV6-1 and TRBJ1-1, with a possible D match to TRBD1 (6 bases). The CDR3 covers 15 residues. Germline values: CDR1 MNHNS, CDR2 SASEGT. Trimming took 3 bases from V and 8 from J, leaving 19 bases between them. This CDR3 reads CASSDRSRGGPEAFF. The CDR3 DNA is TGTGCCAGCAGTGACCGGAGTCGGGGGGGCCCGGAAGCTTTCTTT.

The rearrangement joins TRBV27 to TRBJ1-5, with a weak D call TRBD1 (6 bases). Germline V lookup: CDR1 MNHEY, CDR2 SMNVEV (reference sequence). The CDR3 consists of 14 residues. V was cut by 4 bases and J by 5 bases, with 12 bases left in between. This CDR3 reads CASSYGQFYQPQHF. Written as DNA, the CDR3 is TGTGCCAGCAGTTACGGACAGTTTTATCAGCCCCAGCATTTT.

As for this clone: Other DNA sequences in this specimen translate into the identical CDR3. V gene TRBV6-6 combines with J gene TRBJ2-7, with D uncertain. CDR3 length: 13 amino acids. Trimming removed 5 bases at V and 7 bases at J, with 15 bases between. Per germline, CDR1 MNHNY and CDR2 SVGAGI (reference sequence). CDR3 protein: CASSQQGLGEQYF. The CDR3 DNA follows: TGTGCCAGCAGTCAACAAGGGTTGGGTGAGCAGTACTTC.

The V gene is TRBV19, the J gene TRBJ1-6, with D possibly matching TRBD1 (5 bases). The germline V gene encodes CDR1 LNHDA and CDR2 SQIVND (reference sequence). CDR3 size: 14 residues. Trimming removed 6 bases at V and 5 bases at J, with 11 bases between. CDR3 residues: CASRGLGDNSPLHF. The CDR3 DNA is TGTGCCAGTAGGGGACTAGGAGATAATTCACCCCTCCACTTT.

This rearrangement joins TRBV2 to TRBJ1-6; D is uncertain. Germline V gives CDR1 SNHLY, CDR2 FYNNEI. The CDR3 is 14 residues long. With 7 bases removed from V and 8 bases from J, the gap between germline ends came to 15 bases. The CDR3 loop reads CASTLRGADSPLHF. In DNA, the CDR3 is TGTGCCAGCACCCTCCGGGGTGCGGATTCACCCCTCCACTTT.

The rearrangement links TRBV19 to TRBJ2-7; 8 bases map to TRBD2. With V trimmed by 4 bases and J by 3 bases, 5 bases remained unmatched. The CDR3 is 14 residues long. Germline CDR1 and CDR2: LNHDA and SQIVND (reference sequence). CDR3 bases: TGTGCCAGTAGTAGTAGCGGGATAGGCTACGAGCAGTACTTC. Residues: CASSSSGIGYEQYF.

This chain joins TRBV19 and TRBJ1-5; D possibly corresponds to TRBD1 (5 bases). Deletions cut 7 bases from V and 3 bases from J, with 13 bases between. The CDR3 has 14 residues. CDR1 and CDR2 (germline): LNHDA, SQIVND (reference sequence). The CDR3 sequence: CASIAGAINQPQHF. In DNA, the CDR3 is TGTGCCAGTATCGCTGGGGCGATCAATCAGCCCCAGCATTTT.

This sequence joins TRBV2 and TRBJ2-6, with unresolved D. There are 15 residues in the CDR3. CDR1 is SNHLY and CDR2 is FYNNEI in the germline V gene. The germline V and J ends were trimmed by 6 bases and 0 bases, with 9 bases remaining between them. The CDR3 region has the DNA TGTGCCAGCAGCCCCTACGTCTCTGGGGCCAACGTCCTGACTTTC. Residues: CASSPYVSGANVLTF.

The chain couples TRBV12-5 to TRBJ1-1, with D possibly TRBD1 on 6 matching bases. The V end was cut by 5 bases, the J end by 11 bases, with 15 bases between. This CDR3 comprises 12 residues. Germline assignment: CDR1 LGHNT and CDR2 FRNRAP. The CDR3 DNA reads TGTGCTAGTGGTCTAGATGGGACACTGGCTTTCTTT. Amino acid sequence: CASGLDGTLAFF.

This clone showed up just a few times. The DNA of the CDR3 is TGCGCCAGCAGCCAAGAATCGGGACAGGGGGTCCCTGAAGCTTTCTTT. As protein: CASSQESGQGVPEAFF. The chain employs TRBV4-3 and TRBJ1-1; 11 positions agree with TRBD1. This CDR3 has 16 amino acids. From germline, CDR1 is LGHNA and CDR2 YSLEER. Germline trimming cut 0 bases from V and 6 bases from J; bases unmatched to any gene: 6.

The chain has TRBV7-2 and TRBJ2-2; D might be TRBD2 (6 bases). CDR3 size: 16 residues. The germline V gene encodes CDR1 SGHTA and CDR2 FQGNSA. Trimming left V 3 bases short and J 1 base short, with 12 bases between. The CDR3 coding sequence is TGTGCCAGCAGCTTTCGGGGTAGCGGGAACACCGGGGAGCTGTTTTTT. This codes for CASSFRGSGNTGELFF.

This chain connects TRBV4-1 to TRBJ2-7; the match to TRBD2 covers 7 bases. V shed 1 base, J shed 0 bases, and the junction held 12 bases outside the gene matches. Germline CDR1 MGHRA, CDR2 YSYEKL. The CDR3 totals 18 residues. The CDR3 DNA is TGCGCCAGCAGCCAAGTGTCTCCGAGCGGCGGGAGCTCCTACGAGCAGTACTTC. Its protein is CASSQVSPSGGSSYEQYF.

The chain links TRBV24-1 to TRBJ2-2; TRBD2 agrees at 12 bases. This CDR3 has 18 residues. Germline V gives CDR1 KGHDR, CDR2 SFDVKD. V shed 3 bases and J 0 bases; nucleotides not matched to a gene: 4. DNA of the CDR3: TGTGCCACCAGTGATACTAGCGGGAGGACCGCGAACACCGGGGAGCTGTTTTTT. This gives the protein CATSDTSGRTANTGELFF.